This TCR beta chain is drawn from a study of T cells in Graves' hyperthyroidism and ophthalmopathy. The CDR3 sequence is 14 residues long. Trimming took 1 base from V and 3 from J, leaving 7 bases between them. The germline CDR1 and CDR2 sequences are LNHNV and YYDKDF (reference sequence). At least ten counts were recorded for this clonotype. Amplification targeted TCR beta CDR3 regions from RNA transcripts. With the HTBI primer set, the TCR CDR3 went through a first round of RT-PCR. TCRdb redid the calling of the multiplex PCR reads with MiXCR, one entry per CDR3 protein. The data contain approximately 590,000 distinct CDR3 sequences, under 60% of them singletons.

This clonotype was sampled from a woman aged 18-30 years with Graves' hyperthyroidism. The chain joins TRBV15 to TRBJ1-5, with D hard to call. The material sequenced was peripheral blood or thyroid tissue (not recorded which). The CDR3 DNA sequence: TGTGCCACCAGCAGAGTAAGGGTCAATCAGCCCCAGCATTTT. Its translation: CATSRVRVNQPQHF.